The clone carrying this T cell receptor (beta chain) was found many times. The data were taken from a study of T cells in Graves' hyperthyroidism and ophthalmopathy. Per the germline V gene, CDR1 is SGHRS and CDR2 is YFSETQ. The CDR3 spans 13 residues. V shed 4 bases and J shed 4 bases, with 11 bases lying between them. The CDR3 regions of TCR beta were amplified from RNA transcripts. The TCR CDR3 first-round RT-PCR relied on the HTBI primer set. TCRdb independently ran MiXCR on the multiplex PCR reads; one entry per CDR3 protein. This table holds under 400,000 distinct CDR3 sequences, about 13% found once.

The clonotype was recovered from a young woman with Graves' hyperthyroidism. The gene calls are TRBV5-1 and TRBJ1-2; D is undetermined. The sample was blood. CDR3 in DNA: TGCGCCAGCAGCGCCTTAGGTGGCTATGGCTACACCTTC. This gives the protein CASSALGGYGYTF.